What follows are 11 T cell receptor beta chains derived from one specimen sequenced in a study of blood T cells in healthy people across ages. Combining a sample-barcoded 5' primer with a J-beta primer mix, a second PCR ran for about 7 to 11 cycles. One entry per CDR3 protein results from TCRdb running MiXCR on the 5' RACE reads. This sample carries more than 1 million distinct CDR3 sequences, 40% to 50% of them seen once, and the ten largest clones take approximately 17%. The sequencing input was blood. Source of these receptors: a woman aged 55-70 years in good health.

The V gene is TRBV7-6, the J gene TRBJ1-1; D gene uncertain. The ends were cut back, 1 base at V and 2 bases at J, with 11 bases in the middle. Germline V lookup: CDR1 SGHVS, CDR2 FNYEAQ. There are 15 residues in the CDR3. CDR3 nucleotides: TGTGCCAGCAGCTTAGAAGAGAGCTCAAACACTGAAGCTTTCTTT. The encoded protein is CASSLEESSNTEAFF.

This clonotype was detected a few times. V gene TRBV7-6 combines with J gene TRBJ2-7; 9 bases agree with TRBD2. Germline V gives CDR1 SGHVS, CDR2 FNYEAQ. CDR3 size: 16 residues. Losses at the gene ends were 5 bases for V and 4 bases for J; bases not matched to a gene: 12. CDR3 in amino acids: CASSDLAGQRGYEQYF. CDR3 nucleotides: TGTGCCAGCAGCGACCTAGCGGGACAGCGGGGGTACGAGCAGTACTTC.

This clonotype was found a few times. This sequence joins TRBV2 and TRBJ1-2; D unresolved. Germline lookup yields CDR1 SNHLY and CDR2 FYNNEI. Deletions cut 11 bases from V and 1 base from J, with 11 bases between. The CDR3 loop spans 12 amino acids. The chain's CDR3 is CAGTLNNYGYTF. The CDR3 nucleotides are TGTGCCGGCACCTTAAATAACTATGGCTACACCTTC. The full variable domain, with the rest looked up from reference TRBV2 and TRBJ1-2, is EPEVTQTPSHQVTQMGQEVILRCVPISNHLYFYWYRQILGQKVEFLVSFYNNEISEKSEIFDDQFSVERPDGSNFTLKIRSTKLEDSAMYFCAGTLNNYGYTFGSGTRLTVV.

This clonotype was counted a few times. The V gene is TRBV15, the J gene TRBJ2-4; D is perhaps TRBD1 or TRBD2 (6 bases each). Trimming took 2 bases from V and 9 from J, leaving 20 bases between them. The CDR3 spans 16 residues. Germline CDR1 is LNHNV and CDR2 is YYDKDF (reference sequence). CDR3 amino acids: CATSRSVMGAGGIQYF. The DNA for the CDR3 is TGTGCCACCAGCAGATCCGTTATGGGGGCCGGGGGCATTCAGTACTTC.

This clonotype was seen more than once but under ten times. The genes are TRBV7-2 and TRBJ1-2, with D possibly TRBD1 on 6 matching bases. The CDR3 totals 13 residues. Trimming cost V 5 bases and J 9 bases, with 16 bases left between them. Germline V gene lookup returns CDR1 SGHTA and CDR2 FQGNSA. In DNA, the CDR3 is TGTGCCAGCAGCCCGACAGGCCTGCGGAGCTACACCTTC. Its protein is CASSPTGLRSYTF.

The chain carries TRBV9 and TRBJ2-7; a possible D gene is TRBD2 (6 bases). This CDR3 spans 14 amino acids. Germline V CDR1 and CDR2: SGDLS, YYNGEE. V lost 3 bases to trimming and J lost 4 bases, with 14 bases between them. The CDR3 loop reads CASSDGREWYEQYF. For the CDR3, the DNA is TGTGCCAGCAGCGACGGACGGGAGTGGTACGAGCAGTACTTC.

This clonotype turned up a few times. The V gene is TRBV3-1, the J gene TRBJ1-2, with D unresolved. V was clipped by 2 bases and J by 7 bases, with 14 bases between them. The CDR3 sequence is 14 residues long. Germline values: CDR1 LGHDT, CDR2 YNNKEL (reference sequence). The CDR3 protein is CASSQSGQFRGYTF. DNA of the CDR3: TGTGCCAGCAGCCAAAGTGGCCAGTTCCGTGGCTACACCTTC.

This clonotype was detected only a few times. The chain joins TRBV7-9 to TRBJ1-4; D perhaps matches TRBD1 (5 bases). This CDR3 has 15 amino acids. CDR1 and CDR2 from the germline V gene are SEHNR and FQNEAQ (reference sequence). V was clipped by 4 bases and J by 0 bases, with 9 bases between them. CDR3 DNA: TGTGCCAGCAGCTCAACAGGCGCAACTAATGAAAAACTGTTTTTT. Its protein is CASSSTGATNEKLFF.

The rearrangement uses TRBV6-6 and TRBJ1-5, with unresolved D. Germline V lookup: CDR1 MNHNY, CDR2 SVGAGI (reference sequence). The V and J ends lost 8 bases and 12 bases respectively, with 14 bases between them. The CDR3 loop spans 11 amino acids. Written as DNA, the CDR3 is TGTGCCAGCGATCGTGGCGGCCTCCAGCATTTT. Translated, it gives CASDRGGLQHF.

The chain couples TRBV5-1 to TRBJ2-7; the D gene is possibly TRBD1 (5 bases). The end of the DNA fits TRBJ2-4 better, so the J call may be wrong. There are 14 residues in the CDR3. Germline V CDR1 and CDR2: SGHRS, YFSETQ. The CDR3, as DNA: TGCGCCAGCAGCTTGGATTCAGGGCGTGACATTCAGTACTTC. This codes for CASSLDSGRDIQYF.

The rearrangement uses TRBV7-9 and TRBJ2-7; TRBD2 matches 8 bases. Losses at the gene ends were 2 bases for V and 0 bases for J; bases not matched to a gene: 3. The length of the CDR3 is 15 residues. Germline CDR1 SEHNR, CDR2 FQNEAQ (reference sequence). In nucleotides, the CDR3 is TGTGCCAGCAGCTTATTTAGCGGGGCCTCCTACGAGCAGTACTTC. This gives the protein CASSLFSGASYEQYF.